Reported below is one TCR beta chain. At one end the junction does not follow the germline gene, possibly because of a read error. Total RNA amounting to 500 ng was the source from which TCR beta cDNA was made with a constant-region primer. Library construction for TCR beta comprised three nested multiplex PCR rounds performed with slightly modified ARM-PCR. TRBV1-TRBV30 forward primers and a C-beta reverse primer were used in the first two PCR rounds, which each ran for nine to ten cycles. One entry per CDR3 protein, called by TCRdb with MiXCR from the multiplex PCR reads. Among about 330,000 distinct CDR3 sequences listed, 65% were seen once. This sample was taken from a study of tumor-infiltrating lymphocytes in primary liver carcinoma. The CDR3 is made up of 14 amino acids. Germline V gives CDR1 SGHAT, CDR2 FQNNGV. Unsorted whole blood supplied the RNA, and germline DNA was extracted too.

This clonotype originated in a man aged 35-49 years with primary liver carcinoma and hepatitis B virus infection. Sequences were obtained from peripheral blood. The chain links TRBV11-2 to TRBJ2-7; 8 positions match TRBD1. CDR3 in amino acids: CTSSLGWTGYEQYF. CDR3 in DNA: TGTACCAGCAGCTTAGGGTGGACAGGGTACGAGCAGTACTTC.